A single sample is the source of the 12 T cell receptor beta chains below, sequenced in a study of blood T cell repertoires in COVID-19. The method was immunoSEQ multiplex PCR; TCRdb's version includes in-frame clones alone and lacks a portion of them. The repertoire holds approximately 30,000 clones, with almost 90% as singletons. Sequenced input: peripheral blood. The receptors here all came from a human donor in a cohort sampled during active COVID-19.

V is TRBV5-4 and J is TRBJ2-5, with 7 bases identical to TRBD1. Germline loops: CDR1 SGHNT, CDR2 YYREEE (reference sequence). The CDR3 is 16 amino acids. The ends lost 0 bases at V and 0 bases at J; junction bases unmatched: 5. The CDR3 is CASSLGAGGDQETQYF. The CDR3 DNA follows: TGTGCCAGCAGCTTGGGGGCAGGGGGAGACCAAGAGACCCAGTACTTC.

The count of this clone is one. The rearrangement joins TRBV30 to TRBJ2-6; 8 bases map to TRBD1. The CDR3 sequence is 15 residues long. The germline V gene encodes CDR1 GTSNPN and CDR2 SVGIG (reference sequence). Trimming removed 1 base from V and 2 bases from J; junction bases left unmatched: 1. The CDR3 here is CAWSGGQAGANVLTF. The CDR3 DNA reads as TGTGCCTGGAGTGGGGGACAGGCTGGGGCCAACGTCCTGACTTTC.

V is TRBV15 and J is TRBJ1-4, with 8 bases identical to TRBD1. Germline V gene data show CDR1 as LNHNV and CDR2 as YYDKDF (reference sequence). This CDR3 spans 16 amino acids. Trimming removed 0 bases from V and 3 bases from J; junction bases left unmatched: 3. CDR3 DNA: TGTGCCACCAGCAGAGATCGACAGGGGTCTAATGAAAAACTGTTTTTT. Its protein product is CATSRDRQGSNEKLFF.

The chain couples TRBV11-2 to TRBJ2-2, with D hard to call. V was cut by 2 bases and J by 4 bases, with 8 bases left in between. Germline lookup yields CDR1 SGHAT and CDR2 FQNNGV. The CDR3 is 14 amino acids. CDR3 loop: CASSLLQFTGELFF. The CDR3 nucleotides are TGTGCCAGCAGCTTACTACAGTTCACCGGGGAGCTGTTTTTT.

V gene TRBV19 combines with J gene TRBJ1-2; a possible D gene is TRBD1 (6 bases). V was trimmed by 5 bases and J by 8 bases, leaving 18 bases between them. The CDR3 is made up of 14 amino acids. Germline V gene sequence: CDR1 LNHDA, CDR2 SQIVND (reference sequence). In DNA, the CDR3 is TGTGCCAGTAGTCCAGACCCCCAGGGGTCGGGCTACACCTTC. Protein sequence: CASSPDPQGSGYTF.

V and J are TRBV3-1 (or the pseudogene TRBV3-2) and TRBJ2-7; 8 bases are a match to TRBD2. CDR1 and CDR2 from the germline V gene are LGHDT and YNNKEL (reference sequence). This CDR3 spans 15 amino acids. J was trimmed by 2 bases and V by 4 bases; bases with no gene match: 7. The CDR3 spells CASSPRTGGAYEQYF. The DNA of the CDR3 is TGTGCCAGCAGCCCTCGAACGGGGGGGGCCTACGAGCAGTACTTC.

V is TRBV30 and J is TRBJ1-2; TRBD1 is a possible D gene (6 bases). The CDR3 contains 13 residues. Germline CDR1 reads GTSNPN; CDR2 reads SVGIG (reference sequence). V shed 1 base and J shed 8 bases, with 14 bases lying between them. The CDR3 region has the DNA TGTGCCTGGAGTGAAATGGCTGGGGGCGGCTACACCTTC. Translated: CAWSEMAGGGYTF.

The chain is built from TRBV4-2 and TRBJ2-2; 13 positions match TRBD2. CDR1 is LGHNA and CDR2 is YNFKEQ in the germline V gene. Trimming took 6 bases from V and 5 from J; bases not matched to a gene: 3. CDR3 length: 15 amino acids. In DNA form, the CDR3 reads TGTGCCAGCAGTCGGACTAGCGGGGGAACCGGGGAGCTGTTTTTT. Its protein product is CASSRTSGGTGELFF.

The rearrangement joins TRBV3-1 (or the pseudogene TRBV3-2) to TRBJ2-4, with D possibly TRBD1 on 6 matching bases. V gave up 1 base and J gave up 6 bases, with 10 bases separating them. The length of the CDR3 is 14 residues. The germline CDR1 and CDR2 sequences are LGHDT and YNNKEL (reference sequence). The CDR3 loop reads CASSQGRGGNIQYF. DNA of the CDR3: TGTGCCAGCAGCCAAGGCAGAGGGGGAAACATTCAGTACTTC.

The gene calls are TRBV4-2 and TRBJ1-5; 8 bases are shared with TRBD1. Per germline, CDR1 LGHNA and CDR2 YNFKEQ. The ends lost 4 bases at V and 6 bases at J; junction bases unmatched: 8. This CDR3 comprises 15 residues. The CDR3 DNA sequence: TGTGCCAGCAGCCCCTACAGGGGGACAAGTCAGCCCCAGCATTTT. It encodes CASSPYRGTSQPQHF.

V usage is TRBV3-1 (or the pseudogene TRBV3-2) and J usage is TRBJ1-3; no reliable D call. The CDR3 consists of 14 residues. Germline CDR1 and CDR2: LGHDT and YNNKEL (reference sequence). With 1 base removed from V and 0 bases from J, the gap between germline ends came to 4 bases. In DNA, the CDR3 is TGTGCCAGCAGCCAAGGGAGCTCTGGAAACACCATATATTTT. As protein: CASSQGSSGNTIYF.

This chain connects TRBV30 to TRBJ1-2; 8 bases map to TRBD1. Germline CDR1 is GTSNPN and CDR2 is SVGIG (reference sequence). Trimming took 2 bases from V and 8 from J; bases not matched to a gene: 7. The CDR3 extends over 13 amino acids. The CDR3 sequence: CAWSFKDREGYTF. Written as DNA, the CDR3 is TGTGCCTGGAGTTTTAAGGACAGGGAAGGCTACACCTTC.